A selection of T cell receptor beta chains follows, all from one sample in a study. TCRdb redid the calling of the RT-PCR reads with MiXCR, one entry per CDR3 protein. The sample consists of about 680,000 distinct CDR3 sequences, 11% to 15% of them appearing once. The source material was memory CD4+ T cells from blood. These receptors were collected from a female donor in good health, serving as a healthy control. Each CDR3 is given with its conserved first and last residue. A D gene is named only where the DNA matches it firmly. Expanded clones are given a class, and other clones once, few, many or no size at all.

clone size	V gene	J gene	CDR3 length	D gene	CDR3 protein	CDR3 DNA
few	TRBV20-1	TRBJ1-5	13	NA	CSARDVQGSAQHF	TGCAGTGCTAGAGATGTTCAGGGATCGGCCCAGCATTTT
NA	TRBV6-1	TRBJ2-1	16	TRBD2	CASSEHGTSGRNEQFF	TGTGCCAGCAGTGAACATGGGACTAGCGGGAGGAATGAGCAGTTCTTC
few	TRBV7-3	TRBJ2-3	15	NA	CASSPRLPGLDTQYF	TGTGCCAGCAGCCCTCGTCTGCCGGGGTTAGATACGCAGTATTTT
few	TRBV7-2	TRBJ1-5	14	NA	CASSLSKGNQPQHF	TGTGCCAGCAGCTTATCGAAGGGCAATCAGCCCCAGCATTTT
NA	TRBV29-1	TRBJ2-3	11	NA	CSVTFADTQYF	TGCAGCGTCACTTTTGCGGATACGCAGTATTTT
many	TRBV5-1	TRBJ2-3	13	NA	CASSVPPTDTQYF	TGCGCCAGCAGCGTTCCCCCCACAGATACGCAGTATTTT
NA	TRBV27	TRBJ2-5	13	NA	CASRRNGGETQYF	TGTGCCAGCAGAAGGAATGGGGGGGAGACCCAGTACTTC
many	TRBV20-1	TRBJ2-1	13	NA	CSARVSMGGEQFF	TGCAGTGCTAGGGTGTCTATGGGGGGTGAGCAGTTCTTC
few	TRBV11-1	TRBJ1-2	13	NA	CASSLGGLYGYTF	TGTGCCAGCAGCTTGGGAGGGCTATATGGCTACACCTTC
NA	TRBV20-1	TRBJ1-1	15	TRBD1	CSARDRGLMNTEAFF	TGCAGTGCTAGAGACAGGGGGCTCATGAACACTGAAGCTTTCTTT
once	TRBV28	TRBJ2-5	12	NA	CASTTGRETQYF	TGTGCCAGCACAACAGGGAGAGAGACCCAGTACTTC
NA	TRBV12-3/TRBV12-4	TRBJ1-1	14	NA	CASTVDRRNTEAFF	TGTGCCAGCACTGTGGACAGAAGGAACACTGAAGCTTTCTTT
few	TRBV28	TRBJ2-7	15	NA	CASREVGGGSYEQYF	TGTGCCAGCAGGGAAGTAGGAGGGGGCTCCTACGAGCAGTACTTC
NA	TRBV30	TRBJ1-6	14	NA	CAWSKGRDSSPLHF	TGTGCCTGGAGTAAGGGCAGGGATAGTTCACCCCTCCACTTT
once	TRBV19	TRBJ2-2	13	NA	CASSIPKSGELFF	TGTGCCAGTAGTATTCCAAAGTCCGGGGAGCTGTTTTTT
many	TRBV10-3	TRBJ2-3	13	NA	CAAVAGRADTQYF	TGTGCCGCTGTCGCGGGAAGGGCAGATACGCAGTATTTT
many	TRBV7-2	TRBJ2-1	17	TRBD1	CASSATSGGVLYNEQFF	TGTGCCAGCAGTGCCACATCAGGGGGAGTACTTTACAATGAGCAGTTCTTC
NA	TRBV5-6	TRBJ2-7	13	TRBD2	CASGRASGYEQYF	TGTGCCAGCGGCCGAGCTAGCGGTTACGAGCAGTACTTC
few	TRBV20-1	TRBJ1-1	13	NA	CRGWGPSGTEAFF	TGCAGAGGGTGGGGGCCCTCTGGAACTGAAGCTTTCTTT
many	TRBV14	TRBJ2-2	18	NA	CASSQLLGGPGGTGELFF	TGTGCCAGCAGCCAACTACTAGGCGGCCCCGGCGGGACCGGGGAGCTGTTTTTT
few	TRBV7-9	TRBJ1-1	12	NA	CASSFDRSEAFF	TGTGCCAGCAGCTTCGACAGATCTGAAGCTTTCTTT
few	TRBV6-5	TRBJ2-1	14	TRBD2	CASRSGTSFYEQFF	TGTGCCAGCAGATCCGGGACTAGTTTCTATGAGCAGTTCTTC